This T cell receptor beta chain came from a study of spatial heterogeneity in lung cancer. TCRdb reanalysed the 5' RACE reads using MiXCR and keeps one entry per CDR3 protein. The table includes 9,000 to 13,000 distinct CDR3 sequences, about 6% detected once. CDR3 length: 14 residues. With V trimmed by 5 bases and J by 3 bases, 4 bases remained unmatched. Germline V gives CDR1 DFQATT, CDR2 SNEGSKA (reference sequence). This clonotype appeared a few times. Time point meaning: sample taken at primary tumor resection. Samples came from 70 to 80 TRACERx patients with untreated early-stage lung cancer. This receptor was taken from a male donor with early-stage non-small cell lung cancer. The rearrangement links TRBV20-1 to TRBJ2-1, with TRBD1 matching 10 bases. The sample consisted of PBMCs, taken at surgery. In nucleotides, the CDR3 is TGCAGTGCTGCGGGACAGGGGAGCTACAATGAGCAGTTCTTC. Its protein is CSAAGQGSYNEQFF.